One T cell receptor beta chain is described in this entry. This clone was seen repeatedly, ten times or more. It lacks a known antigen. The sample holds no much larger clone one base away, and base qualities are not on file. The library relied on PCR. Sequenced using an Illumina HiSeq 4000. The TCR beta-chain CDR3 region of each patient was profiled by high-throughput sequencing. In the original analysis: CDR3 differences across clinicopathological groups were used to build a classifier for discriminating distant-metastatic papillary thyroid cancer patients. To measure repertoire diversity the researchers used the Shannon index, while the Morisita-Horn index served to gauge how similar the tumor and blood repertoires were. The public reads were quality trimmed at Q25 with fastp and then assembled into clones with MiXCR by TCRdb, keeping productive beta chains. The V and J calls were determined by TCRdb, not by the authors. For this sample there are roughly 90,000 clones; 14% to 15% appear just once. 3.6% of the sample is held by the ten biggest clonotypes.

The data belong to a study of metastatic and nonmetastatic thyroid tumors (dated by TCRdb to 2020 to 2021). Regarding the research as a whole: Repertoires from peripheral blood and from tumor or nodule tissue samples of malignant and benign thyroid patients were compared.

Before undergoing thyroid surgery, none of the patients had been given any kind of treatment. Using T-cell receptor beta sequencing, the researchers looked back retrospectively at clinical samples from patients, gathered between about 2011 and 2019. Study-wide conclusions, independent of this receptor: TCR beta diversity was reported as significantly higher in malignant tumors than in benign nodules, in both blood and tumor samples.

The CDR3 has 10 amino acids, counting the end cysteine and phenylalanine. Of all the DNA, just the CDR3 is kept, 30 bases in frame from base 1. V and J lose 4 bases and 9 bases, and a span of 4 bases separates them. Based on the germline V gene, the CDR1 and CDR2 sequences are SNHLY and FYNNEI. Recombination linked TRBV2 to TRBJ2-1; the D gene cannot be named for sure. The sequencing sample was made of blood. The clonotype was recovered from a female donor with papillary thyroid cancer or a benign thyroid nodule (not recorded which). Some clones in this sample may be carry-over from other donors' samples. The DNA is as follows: TGTGCCAGCAGTGTGCCTGAGCAGTTCTTC. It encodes CASSVPEQFF. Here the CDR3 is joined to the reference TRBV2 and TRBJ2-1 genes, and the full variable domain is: EPEVTQTPSHQVTQMGQEVILRCVPISNHLYFYWYRQILGQKVEFLVSFYNNEISEKSEIFDDQFSVERPDGSNFTLKIRSTKLEDSAMYFCASSVPEQFFGPGTRLTVL.